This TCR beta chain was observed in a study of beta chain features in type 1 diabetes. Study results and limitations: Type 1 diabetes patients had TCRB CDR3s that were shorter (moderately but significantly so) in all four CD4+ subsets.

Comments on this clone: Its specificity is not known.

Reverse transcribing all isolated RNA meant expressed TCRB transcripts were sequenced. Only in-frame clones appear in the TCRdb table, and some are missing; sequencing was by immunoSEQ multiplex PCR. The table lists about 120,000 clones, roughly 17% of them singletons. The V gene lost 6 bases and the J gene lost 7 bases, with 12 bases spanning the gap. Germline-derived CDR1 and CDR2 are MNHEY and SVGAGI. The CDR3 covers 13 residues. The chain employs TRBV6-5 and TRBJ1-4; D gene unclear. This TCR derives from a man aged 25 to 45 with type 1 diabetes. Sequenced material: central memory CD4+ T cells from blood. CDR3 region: CASRGGRREKLFF. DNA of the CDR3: TGTGCCAGCAGGGGAGGGAGACGTGAAAAACTGTTTTTT.